This T cell receptor beta chain was retrieved from a study of control samples from healthy donors and cancer patients. Per the germline V gene, CDR1 is SGHTA and CDR2 is FQGNSA. After removal of 4 bases from V and 2 bases from J, the junction contained 2 bases not matched to a gene. CDR3 length equals 13 residues. Sequencing used immunoSEQ multiplex PCR; TCRdb keeps in-frame clones, though not all of them. The sample has some 110,000 clones, more than 70% seen once. Sequenced: blood. This clonotype was sampled from a woman in her 70s in good health. This chain joins TRBV7-2 and TRBJ2-7, with 7 nucleotides matching TRBD1. The CDR3 sequence: CASSSTGAYEQYF. The CDR3 DNA reads TGTGCCAGCAGCTCTACAGGGGCCTACGAGCAGTACTTC.